The next 25 T cell receptor beta chains were all read from a single sample in a study of graft-versus-host responses after intestinal transplantation. The authors seeded 200,000 CFSE-labeled responder cells together with 200,000 irradiated stimulator cells tagged with violet dye. Measured with immunoSEQ multiplex PCR; TCRdb has only the in-frame clones, and not every one. The top ten hold under 8% of the sample, which has roughly 10,000 clones, around 26% seen once. Material: alloreactive CD8+ T cells from a mixed lymphocyte reaction culture, obtained before intestinal transplant. Subset denoted: CFSE-low proliferating T cells sorted from roughly six-day pre-transplant mixed lymphocyte reaction (GvH or HvG direction). These receptors all stem from a human patient who received an intestinal transplant.

This clone turned up a few times. The chain couples TRBV25-1 to TRBJ1-2; 8 positions match TRBD1. Trimming removed 4 bases from V and 6 bases from J; junction bases left unmatched: 7. Germline CDR1 and CDR2: MGHDK and SYGVNS. The CDR3 contains 14 residues. The CDR3 reads CASSAPDRVHGYTF. In DNA form, the CDR3 reads TGTGCCAGCAGTGCCCCGGACAGGGTCCATGGCTACACCTTC.

This rearrangement joins TRBV11-2 to TRBJ1-2; D possibly corresponds to TRBD1 (5 bases). This CDR3 has 11 residues. The ends were cut back, 7 bases at V and 6 bases at J, with 9 bases in the middle. Germline V gene lookup returns CDR1 SGHAT and CDR2 FQNNGV. Written as DNA, the CDR3 is TGTGCCAGCAACTCGGGGGATGGCTACACCTTC. Translated: CASNSGDGYTF.

This clone was seen a few times. The chain couples TRBV19 to TRBJ2-1; 13 nucleotides align to TRBD2. The CDR3 runs 17 residues. CDR1 and CDR2 (germline): LNHDA, SQIVND (reference sequence). The junction had 4 bases not matched to a gene; V was cut back by 2 bases and J by 3 bases. The CDR3 sequence: CASSITSGGAYYNEQFF. CDR3 nucleotides: TGTGCCAGTAGTATAACTAGCGGGGGGGCCTACTACAATGAGCAGTTCTTC.

The CDR3 loop reads CASSSPLAGGPGELFF. CDR3 bases: TGTGCCAGCAGCTCCCCTCTAGCGGGGGGGCCCGGGGAGCTGTTTTTT. The gene calls are TRBV7-6 and TRBJ2-2; 12 positions match TRBD2. Unmatched junction bases numbered 6, after V lost 4 bases and J lost 6 bases. CDR1 and CDR2 from the germline V gene are SGHVS and FNYEAQ. The CDR3 totals 16 residues.

This clone was picked up a small number of times. The J gene is TRBJ2-7, the V gene TRBV5-4; D is perhaps TRBD1 (5 bases). Deletions cut 3 bases from V and 4 bases from J, with 17 bases between. Germline V lookup: CDR1 SGHNT, CDR2 YYREEE (reference sequence). The CDR3 has 15 residues. CDR3 loop: CASSSREQLLYEQYF. The CDR3 DNA is TGTGCCAGCAGCTCCAGGGAACAATTATTATACGAGCAGTACTTC.

This clone was observed a handful of times. The rearrangement links TRBV5-5 to TRBJ1-6, with D uncertain. This CDR3 comprises 13 residues. Trimming cost V 0 bases and J 10 bases, with 8 bases left between them. Germline values: CDR1 SGHKS, CDR2 YYEKEE (reference sequence). The CDR3 reads CASSLAPQSPLHF. CDR3 in DNA: TGTGCCAGCAGCTTGGCCCCCCAGTCACCCCTCCACTTT.

The rearrangement links TRBV6-5 to TRBJ2-3; TRBD2 agrees at 12 bases. The V segment lost 6 bases and the J segment 3 bases; nucleotides outside the gene matches: 4. The CDR3 runs 15 residues. Germline CDR1 reads MNHEY; CDR2 reads SVGAGI. In DNA, the CDR3 is TGTGCCAGCAGCCCACTAGCGGGGGGTACAGATACGCAGTATTTT. Translating it yields CASSPLAGGTDTQYF.

This chain links TRBV7-9 with TRBJ2-1; 9 bases align to TRBD2. V shed 5 bases and J 5 bases; nucleotides not matched to a gene: 10. The length of the CDR3 is 16 residues. Looked up from germline, CDR1 is SEHNR and CDR2 is FQNEAQ (reference sequence). In nucleotides, the CDR3 is TGTGCCAGCAGCCCCGTCGGGGCGGGGGGGGACAATGAGCAGTTCTTC. It yields the protein CASSPVGAGGDNEQFF.

The V gene is TRBV7-9, the J gene TRBJ2-4, with D perhaps TRBD1 (5 bases). The length of the CDR3 is 15 residues. Trimming cost V 8 bases and J 3 bases, with 17 bases left between them. Germline CDR1 is SEHNR and CDR2 is FQNEAQ (reference sequence). The CDR3 nucleotides are TGTGCCAGCGGGGTCGCAGGGAAAGGCAAAAACATTCAGTACTTC. This encodes CASGVAGKGKNIQYF.

J is TRBJ2-1 and V is TRBV19; D gene unclear. The CDR3 has 13 residues. V was pared by 0 bases and J by 3 bases, with 3 bases between. Germline CDR1 reads LNHDA; CDR2 reads SQIVND (reference sequence). The CDR3 region has the DNA TGTGCCAGTAGTATAGACGGCTACAATGAGCAGTTCTTC. This codes for CASSIDGYNEQFF.

The gene calls are TRBV19 and TRBJ2-3; 7 nucleotides line up with TRBD1. After removal of 7 bases from V and 10 bases from J, the junction contained 5 bases not matched to a gene. The CDR3 runs 11 residues. In germline, CDR1 is LNHDA, CDR2 SQIVND (reference sequence). The CDR3 protein is CASIGGSSQYF. In DNA, the CDR3 is TGTGCCAGTATAGGGGGCTCCTCGCAGTATTTT. The entire variable domain, with the rest obtained from reference TRBV19 and TRBJ2-3, is as follows: DGGITQSPKYLFRKEGQNVTLSCEQNLNHDAMYWYRQDPGQGLRLIYYSQIVNDFQKGDIAEGYSVSREKKESFPLTVTSAQKNPTAFYLCASIGGSSQYFGPGTRLTVL.

This clone is termed medium-sized. This chain links TRBV7-9 with TRBJ1-1; no firm D call. The CDR3 covers 13 residues. Trimming pared 1 base from V and 4 bases from J, leaving 7 bases between. Germline-derived CDR1 and CDR2 are SEHNR and FQNEAQ (reference sequence). The CDR3 is CASSLGASTEAFF. Here the CDR3 DNA reads TGTGCCAGCAGCTTAGGGGCGAGCACTGAAGCTTTCTTT.

This rearrangement joins TRBV19 to TRBJ2-3; tentatively, D is TRBD2 (6 bases). V lost 3 bases and J lost 9, with 7 bases in between. Per germline, CDR1 LNHDA and CDR2 SQIVND (reference sequence). The CDR3 consists of 11 residues. For the CDR3, the DNA is TGTGCCAGTAGTATTGGGGGGACGCAGTATTTT. Residues: CASSIGGTQYF.

This clone was found once. This chain links TRBV7-3 with TRBJ1-2; TRBD1 agrees at 7 bases. J gave up 3 bases and V 5 bases, and 6 bases lay outside the gene matches. The V gene's germline CDR1 is SGHTA and CDR2 FQGTGA. The CDR3 covers 14 residues. This chain's CDR3 is CASSPTGEDYGYTF. The DNA for the CDR3 is TGTGCCAGCAGCCCAACAGGGGAGGACTATGGCTACACCTTC.

The V call is TRBV5-1, the J call TRBJ2-1; the match to TRBD2 covers 8 bases. V shed 5 bases and J 8 bases; nucleotides not matched to a gene: 9. Germline CDR1 and CDR2: SGHRS and YFSETQ. This CDR3 has 14 amino acids. CDR3 region: CASSPGLASHEQFF. As DNA, the CDR3 is TGCGCCAGCAGTCCTGGACTAGCTTCGCATGAGCAGTTCTTC.

This clone is deemed medium-sized. V is TRBV5-6 and J is TRBJ2-7; 10 bases agree with TRBD2. Germline CDR1 SGHDT, CDR2 YYEEEE. V gave up 6 bases and J gave up 4 bases; unmatched junction bases: 4. The CDR3 runs to 13 residues. The CDR3 spells CASTPSGGYEQYF. DNA for the CDR3: TGTGCCAGCACCCCTAGCGGGGGATACGAGCAGTACTTC.

V gene TRBV6-5 combines with J gene TRBJ1-4; TRBD1 is a possible D gene (5 bases). Germline lookup yields CDR1 MNHEY and CDR2 SVGAGI. Trimming pared 0 bases from V and 2 bases from J, leaving 10 bases between. This CDR3 spans 16 amino acids. The CDR3 region is CASSYSEGSTNEKLFF. CDR3 nucleotides: TGTGCCAGCAGTTACTCGGAGGGGTCCACTAATGAAAAACTGTTTTTT.

This clone has only a few counts. J is TRBJ1-1 and V is TRBV6-6; 8 bases fit TRBD1. The V segment lost 6 bases and the J segment 5 bases; nucleotides outside the gene matches: 8. Germline assignment: CDR1 MNHNY and CDR2 SVGAGI (reference sequence). The CDR3 is made up of 14 amino acids. CDR3 in DNA: TGTGCCAGCAGGAAGGGACAGGTTTATACTGAAGCTTTCTTT. As protein: CASRKGQVYTEAFF.

To note about this clone: Lacking the conserved final phenylalanine or tryptophan, this CDR3 likely reflects a read error. The chain links TRBV11-2 to TRBJ1-1, with 7 bases fitting TRBD1. J gave up 0 bases and V 5 bases, and 3 bases lay outside the gene matches. The V gene's germline CDR1 is SGHAT and CDR2 FQNNGV. This CDR3 contains 14 residues. CDR3 nucleotide sequence: TGTGCCAGCAGCCCGACAGGGTTGAACACTGAAGCTTTCTCT. Amino acids: CASSPTGLNTEAFS.

This clone qualifies as medium-sized (0.01 to 0.1%). This chain joins TRBV13 and TRBJ2-7, with a tentative D call TRBD2 (7 bases). The V gene lost 4 bases and the J gene lost 4 bases, with 11 bases spanning the gap. Germline CDR1 PRHDT, CDR2 FYEKMQ (reference sequence). This CDR3 spans 13 amino acids. CDR3 DNA sequence: TGTGCCAGCAGCTCCGAGGGGGGGTACGAGCAGTACTTC. Protein sequence: CASSSEGGYEQYF. The complete variable domain, with remaining parts taken from reference TRBV13 and TRBJ2-7, reads AAGVIQSPRHLIKEKRETATLKCYPIPRHDTVYWYQQGPGQDPQFLISFYEKMQSDKGSIPDRFSAQQFSDYHSELNMSSLELGDSALYFCASSSEGGYEQYFGPGTRLTVT.

This clone showed up just a few times. The CDR3 region has the DNA TGCGCCAGCAGCTTGGACTCCGGGTACACAGATACGCAGTATTTT. Translated: CASSLDSGYTDTQYF. V gene TRBV5-1 combines with J gene TRBJ2-3; D gene ambiguous. Germline CDR1 is SGHRS and CDR2 is YFSETQ. The CDR3 contains 15 residues. V was trimmed by 0 bases and J by 2 bases, leaving 10 bases between them.

This clone was seen a few times. The rearrangement uses TRBV19 and TRBJ1-4; 9 bases fit TRBD1. The CDR3 contains 15 residues. V dropped 4 bases and J dropped 8; count of bases not matched to a gene: 8. Germline lookup yields CDR1 LNHDA and CDR2 SQIVND (reference sequence). The CDR3 protein is CASSTWTGDGEKLFF. CDR3 nucleotide sequence: TGTGCCAGTAGTACTTGGACAGGGGATGGAGAAAAACTGTTTTTT.

This chain joins TRBV6-1 and TRBJ2-7; 9 nucleotides agree with TRBD1. V shed 10 bases and J 3 bases; nucleotides not matched to a gene: 10. Germline V gene lookup returns CDR1 MNHNS and CDR2 SASEGT. This CDR3 has 14 residues. The CDR3 is CATQVTGGLYEQYF. DNA for the CDR3: TGTGCCACCCAAGTTACAGGGGGCCTCTACGAGCAGTACTTC.

Relative to its sample, this clone is medium-sized. V and J are TRBV9 and TRBJ1-1, with a tentative D call TRBD1 (6 bases). Germline V gene lookup returns CDR1 SGDLS and CDR2 YYNGEE. This CDR3 contains 15 residues. Trimming removed 3 bases at V and 4 bases at J, with 16 bases between. The DNA of the CDR3 is TGTGCCAGCAGCGCCCGGACAGTCCCAGGCACTGAAGCTTTCTTT. Protein product: CASSARTVPGTEAFF.

This chain connects TRBV2 to TRBJ2-3; 12 positions match TRBD2. V shed 7 bases and J 2 bases; nucleotides not matched to a gene: 16. This CDR3 contains 19 residues. Germline CDR1 SNHLY, CDR2 FYNNEI. The chain's CDR3 is CASIGPVELAGGSTDTQYF. The DNA of the CDR3 is TGTGCCAGCATAGGTCCGGTGGAACTAGCGGGGGGCTCCACAGATACGCAGTATTTT.